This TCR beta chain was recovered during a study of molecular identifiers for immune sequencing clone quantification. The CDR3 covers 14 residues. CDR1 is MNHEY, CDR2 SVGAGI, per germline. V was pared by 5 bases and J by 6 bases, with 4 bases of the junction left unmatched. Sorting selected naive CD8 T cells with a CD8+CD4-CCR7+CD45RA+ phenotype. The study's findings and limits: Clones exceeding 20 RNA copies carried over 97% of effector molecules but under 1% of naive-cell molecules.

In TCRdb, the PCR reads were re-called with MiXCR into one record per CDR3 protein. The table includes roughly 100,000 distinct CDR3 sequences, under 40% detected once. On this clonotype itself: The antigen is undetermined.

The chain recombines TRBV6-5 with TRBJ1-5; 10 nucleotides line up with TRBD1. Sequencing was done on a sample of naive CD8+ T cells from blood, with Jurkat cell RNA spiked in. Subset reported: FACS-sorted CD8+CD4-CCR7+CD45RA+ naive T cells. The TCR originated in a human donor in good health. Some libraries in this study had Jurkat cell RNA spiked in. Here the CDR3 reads CASSRDRGSQPQHF. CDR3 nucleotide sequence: TGTGCCAGCAGTCGGGACAGGGGTAGTCAGCCCCAGCATTTT.